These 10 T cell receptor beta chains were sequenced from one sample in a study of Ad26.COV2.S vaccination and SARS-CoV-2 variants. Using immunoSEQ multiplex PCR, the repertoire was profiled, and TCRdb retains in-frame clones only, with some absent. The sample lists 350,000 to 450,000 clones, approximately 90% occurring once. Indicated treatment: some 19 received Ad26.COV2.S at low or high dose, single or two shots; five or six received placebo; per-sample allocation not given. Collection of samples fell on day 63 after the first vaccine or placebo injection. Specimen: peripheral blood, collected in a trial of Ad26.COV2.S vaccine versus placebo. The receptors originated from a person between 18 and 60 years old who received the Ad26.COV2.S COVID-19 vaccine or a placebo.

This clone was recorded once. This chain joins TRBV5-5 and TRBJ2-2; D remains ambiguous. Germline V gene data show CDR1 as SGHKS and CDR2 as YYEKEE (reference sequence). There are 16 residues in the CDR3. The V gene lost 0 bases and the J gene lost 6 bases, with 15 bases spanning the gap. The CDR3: CASSLGAWVGAGELFF. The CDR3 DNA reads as TGTGCCAGCAGCTTGGGGGCCTGGGTGGGCGCCGGGGAGCTGTTTTTT.

CDR3 in amino acids: CASSLRLVSYF. The CDR3 coding sequence is TGTGCCAGCAGTTTGCGGTTAGTATCGTACTTC. The chain employs TRBV28 and TRBJ2-7, with D unclear. Trimming took 3 bases from V and 12 from J, leaving 12 bases between them. Germline CDR1 and CDR2: MDHEN and SYDVKM. The CDR3 extends over 11 amino acids.

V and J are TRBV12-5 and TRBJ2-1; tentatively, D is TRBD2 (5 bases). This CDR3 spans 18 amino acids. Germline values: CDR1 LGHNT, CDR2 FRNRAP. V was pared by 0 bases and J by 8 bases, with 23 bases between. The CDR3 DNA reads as TGTGCTAGTGGTTTGGTGTCGGGAAATCCTCTGATGGTCCATGAGCAGTTCTTC. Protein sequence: CASGLVSGNPLMVHEQFF.

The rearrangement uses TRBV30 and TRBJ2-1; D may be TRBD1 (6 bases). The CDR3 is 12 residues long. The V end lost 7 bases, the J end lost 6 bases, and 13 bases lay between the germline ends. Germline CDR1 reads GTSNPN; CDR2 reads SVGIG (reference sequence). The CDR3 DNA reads TGTGCCTACGAGGTAGGGGGCAATGAGCAGTTCTTC. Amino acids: CAYEVGGNEQFF.

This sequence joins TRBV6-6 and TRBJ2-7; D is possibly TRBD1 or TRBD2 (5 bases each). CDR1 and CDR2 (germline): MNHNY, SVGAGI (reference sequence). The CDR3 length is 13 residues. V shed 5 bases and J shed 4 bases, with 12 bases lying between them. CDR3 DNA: TGTGCCAGCAGTCACCAGGGACGGTACGAGCAGTACTTC. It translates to CASSHQGRYEQYF.

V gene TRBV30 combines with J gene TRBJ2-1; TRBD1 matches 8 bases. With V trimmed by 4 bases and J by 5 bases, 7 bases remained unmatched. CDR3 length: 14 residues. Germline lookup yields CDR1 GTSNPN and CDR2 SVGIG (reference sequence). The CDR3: CAWTRDRPDNEQFF. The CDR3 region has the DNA TGTGCCTGGACTAGGGACAGGCCCGACAATGAGCAGTTCTTC.

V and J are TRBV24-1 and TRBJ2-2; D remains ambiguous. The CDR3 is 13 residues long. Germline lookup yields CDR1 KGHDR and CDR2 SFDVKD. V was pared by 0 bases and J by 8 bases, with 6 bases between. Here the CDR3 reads CATSDLGRGELFF. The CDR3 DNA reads TGTGCCACCAGTGATTTGGGAAGGGGGGAGCTGTTTTTT.

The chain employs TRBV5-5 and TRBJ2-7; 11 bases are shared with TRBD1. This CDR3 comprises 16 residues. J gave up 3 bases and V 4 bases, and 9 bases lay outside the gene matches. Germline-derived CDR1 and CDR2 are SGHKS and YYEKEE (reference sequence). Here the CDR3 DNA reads TGTGCCAGCAGCGTAACCGGGACAGGGGGAGTCTACGAGCAGTACTTC. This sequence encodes CASSVTGTGGVYEQYF.

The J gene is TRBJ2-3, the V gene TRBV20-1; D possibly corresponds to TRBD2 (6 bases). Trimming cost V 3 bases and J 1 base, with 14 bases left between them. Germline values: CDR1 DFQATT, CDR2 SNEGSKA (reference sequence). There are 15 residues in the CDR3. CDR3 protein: CSASHSEGRTDTQYF. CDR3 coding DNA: TGCAGTGCTAGTCATTCGGAGGGCCGCACAGATACGCAGTATTTT.

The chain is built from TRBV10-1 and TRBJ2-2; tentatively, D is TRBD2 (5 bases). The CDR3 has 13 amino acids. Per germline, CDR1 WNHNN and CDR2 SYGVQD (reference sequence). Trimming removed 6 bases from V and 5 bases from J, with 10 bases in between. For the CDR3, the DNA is TGCGCCAGCAGCCGGAGAGGGACCGGGGAGCTGTTTTTT. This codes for CASSRRGTGELFF.